The next 24 T cell receptor beta chains were all read from a single sample in a study of shared clonotypes between healthy human individuals. The repertoire was sequenced with immunoSEQ multiplex PCR; TCRdb's copy has only in-frame clones and lacks some. Of a few million clones in the sample, just over 90% were seen once. What was sequenced was naive CD4+ T cells sorted from blood. The sample's subset: CD45RA+ positively selected. These receptors were obtained from a man between 18 and 29 years old in good health.

The chain joins TRBV9 to TRBJ1-2, with 8 bases fitting TRBD1. The germline V gene has CDR1 SGDLS and CDR2 YYNGEE. The CDR3 spans 13 residues. V lost 3 bases, J lost 4 bases, and 2 bases stayed unmatched. CDR3 coding DNA: TGTGCCAGCAGCGGACAGGGGTTCTATGGCTACACCTTC. Translating gives CASSGQGFYGYTF.

This clone was seen a single time. The chain recombines TRBV7-9 with TRBJ2-5; D is possibly TRBD1 (6 bases). Germline V CDR1 and CDR2: SEHNR, FQNEAQ (reference sequence). This CDR3 has 14 amino acids. V lost 3 bases and J 9 bases, leaving 17 bases between the germline ends. CDR3 nucleotide sequence: TGTGCCAGCAGCTTCGGAGACAGGCCCGGAGCCCAGTACTTC. Translation gives CASSFGDRPGAQYF.

CDR3: CASSIGQINTGELFF. The CDR3 DNA reads as TGTGCCAGTAGTATAGGGCAGATCAACACCGGGGAGCTGTTTTTT. The chain employs TRBV19 and TRBJ2-2, with D unclear. The ends were cut back, 1 base at V and 2 bases at J, with 8 bases in the middle. The CDR3 totals 15 residues. From germline, CDR1 is LNHDA and CDR2 SQIVND (reference sequence).

The rearrangement uses TRBV13 and TRBJ2-2; D is possibly TRBD1 or TRBD2 (6 bases each). The ends were cut back, 5 bases at V and 2 bases at J, with 15 bases in the middle. Germline CDR1 and CDR2: PRHDT and FYEKMQ (reference sequence). The CDR3 totals 16 residues. This chain's CDR3 is CASSLPPGANTGELFF. CDR3 nucleotides: TGTGCCAGCAGCCTACCGCCGGGGGCCAACACCGGGGAGCTGTTTTTT.

This clone occurred once. DNA for the CDR3: TGTGCCAGCAGCTTACCCTATGGGGAGCAGTTCTTC. Amino acid sequence: CASSLPYGEQFF. The V call is TRBV5-6, the J call TRBJ2-1; D call uncertain. This CDR3 spans 12 amino acids. From germline, CDR1 is SGHDT and CDR2 YYEEEE. Trimming took 2 bases from V and 10 from J, leaving 10 bases between them.

On this clone itself: The same CDR3 arises from other DNA sequences in this sample as well. The chain combines TRBV5-1 with TRBJ1-1; D perhaps matches TRBD1 (5 bases). Germline CDR1 SGHRS, CDR2 YFSETQ. V was trimmed by 0 bases and J by 1 base, leaving 7 bases between them. The CDR3 length is 14 residues. The CDR3 loop reads CASSLAGANTEAFF. DNA of the CDR3: TGCGCCAGCAGCTTGGCTGGGGCGAACACTGAAGCTTTCTTT.

The sample holds one count of this clone. V and J are TRBV20-1 and TRBJ2-4; D gene unclear. Germline V gene data show CDR1 as DFQATT and CDR2 as SNEGSKA (reference sequence). Trimming left V 3 bases short and J 7 bases short, with 7 bases between. The CDR3 runs 11 residues. CDR3 nucleotides: TGCAGTGCTAGGATGATGAACATTCAGTACTTC. Its protein is CSARMMNIQYF.

This rearrangement joins TRBV29-1 to TRBJ2-3; D perhaps matches TRBD1 (6 bases). Trimming pared 7 bases from V and 0 bases from J, leaving 14 bases between. CDR1 SQVTM and CDR2 ANQGSEA come from the germline V gene. This CDR3 contains 14 residues. The CDR3, as DNA: TGCAGCGCAATCAGGACAGAAAGCACAGATACGCAGTATTTT. Translation gives CSAIRTESTDTQYF.

The chain uses TRBV5-4 and TRBJ2-6, with D maybe TRBD2 (5 bases). This CDR3 comprises 18 residues. Between the trimmed V and J ends, which lost 2 bases and 4 bases, there was a span of 19 bases. Per germline, CDR1 SGHNT and CDR2 YYREEE (reference sequence). CDR3 bases: TGTGCCAGCAGCTTCGGTCTACGGGGAACCTCCGGGGCCAACGTCCTGACTTTC. The encoded protein is CASSFGLRGTSGANVLTF. The complete variable domain, with remaining parts taken from reference TRBV5-4 and TRBJ2-6, reads ETGVTQSPTHLIKTRGQQVTLRCSSQSGHNTVSWYQQALGQGPQFIFQYYREEENGRGNFPPRFSGLQFPNYSSELNVNALELDDSALYLCASSFGLRGTSGANVLTFGAGSRLTVL.

The rearrangement links TRBV29-1 to TRBJ1-1, with D possibly TRBD1 on 5 matching bases. Trimming took 7 bases from V and 1 from J, leaving 7 bases between them. The CDR3 spans 11 residues. The germline V gene has CDR1 SQVTM and CDR2 ANQGSEA. CDR3 in amino acids: CSGGGNTEAFF. In DNA, the CDR3 is TGCAGCGGGGGGGGGAACACTGAAGCTTTCTTT.

J is TRBJ2-3 and V is TRBV28, with 11 bases aligning to TRBD2. CDR1 is MDHEN and CDR2 is SYDVKM in the germline V gene. Trimming took 2 bases from V and 2 from J; bases not matched to a gene: 3. This CDR3 is built from 16 residues. CDR3 residues: CASSLLAGGLTDTQYF. The CDR3 bases are TGTGCCAGCAGTTTACTAGCGGGGGGCCTCACAGATACGCAGTATTTT.

The chain carries TRBV5-4 and TRBJ2-3; 7 nucleotides line up with TRBD2. CDR3 length: 15 residues. V shed 1 base and J 7 bases; nucleotides not matched to a gene: 9. CDR1 and CDR2 (germline): SGHNT, YYREEE (reference sequence). The CDR3 region is CASSLLTGGGYTQYF. The CDR3 DNA reads as TGTGCCAGCAGCTTGTTAACGGGGGGAGGGTATACGCAGTATTTT.

The chain employs TRBV6-5 and TRBJ2-7, with 13 nucleotides matching TRBD2. The germline CDR1 and CDR2 sequences are MNHEY and SVGAGI. Trimming at V came to 5 bases and at J to 4 bases, leaving 2 bases not matched to a gene. CDR3 length equals 14 residues. CDR3 coding DNA: TGTGCCAGCAGTGAACTAGCGGGAGGGTACGAGCAGTACTTC. Translation: CASSELAGGYEQYF.

The chain is built from TRBV27 and TRBJ2-2; no reliable D call. Per the germline V gene, CDR1 is MNHEY and CDR2 is SMNVEV (reference sequence). The CDR3 covers 14 residues. V lost 4 bases and J 6 bases, leaving 12 bases between the germline ends. The DNA of the CDR3 is TGTGCCAGCAGTTGGGTGGTCGGGCCCGGGGAGCTGTTTTTT. This codes for CASSWVVGPGELFF.

V gene TRBV11-2 combines with J gene TRBJ2-7; weak D call: TRBD2 (6 bases). V gave up 5 bases and J gave up 3 bases, with 20 bases separating them. Germline CDR1 and CDR2: SGHAT and FQNNGV. This CDR3 is 16 amino acids long. CDR3 protein: CASSPPTRTTIYEQYF. CDR3 nucleotide sequence: TGTGCCAGCAGCCCCCCTACCCGGACTACAATCTACGAGCAGTACTTC. The full variable domain, completed using reference TRBV11-2 and TRBJ2-7, is EAGVAQSPRYKIIEKRQSVAFWCNPISGHATLYWYQQILGQGPKLLIQFQNNGVVDDSQLPKDRFSAERLKGVDSTLKIQPAKLEDSAVYLCASSPPTRTTIYEQYFGPGTRLTVT.

Concerning this clone itself: A junction end diverges from the germline sequence, so it may reflect a read error. The chain employs TRBV10-2 and TRBJ1-6; a possible D gene is TRBD1 (5 bases). In germline, CDR1 is WSHSY, CDR2 SAAADI. The CDR3 contains 15 residues. The CDR3, as DNA: TGCGCCAGCACTGAGAGGCAGGGATTCAATTCACCCCTCCACTTT. Translating it yields CASTERQGFNSPLHF.

J is TRBJ2-2 and V is TRBV13; 8 bases are a match to TRBD2. The length of the CDR3 is 18 residues. Trimming cost V 0 bases and J 4 bases; bases outside gene matches: 10. Germline CDR1 PRHDT, CDR2 FYEKMQ (reference sequence). Here the CDR3 DNA reads TGTGCCAGCAGCTTAGGCCCGGGTCTAGCGGGTTTCACCGGGGAGCTGTTTTTT. Protein: CASSLGPGLAGFTGELFF.

This chain uses TRBV6-5 with TRBJ2-5, with D unclear. The length of the CDR3 is 14 residues. Germline CDR1 and CDR2: MNHEY and SVGAGI. Between the trimmed V and J ends, which lost 8 bases and 3 bases, there was a span of 16 bases. The CDR3 DNA follows: TGTGCCAGCTCTTCGGGCCAAGTGAAAGAGACCCAGTACTTC. This encodes CASSSGQVKETQYF.

The rearrangement uses TRBV6-6 and TRBJ2-2; D is ambiguous. Trimming shortened V by 6 bases and J by 6 bases, and 2 bases separated the two germline ends. Germline lookup yields CDR1 MNHNY and CDR2 SVGAGI (reference sequence). This CDR3 spans 10 amino acids. Here the CDR3 DNA reads TGTGCCAGCAGAGCCGGGGAGCTGTTTTTT. This translates into CASRAGELFF.

The J gene is TRBJ2-1, the V gene TRBV9; TRBD2 matches 10 bases. Germline V gene sequence: CDR1 SGDLS, CDR2 YYNGEE. V was pared by 4 bases and J by 6 bases, with 13 bases of the junction left unmatched. The CDR3 has 17 amino acids. CDR3: CASSPGLAEVYSNEQFF. CDR3 DNA sequence: TGTGCCAGCAGCCCCGGACTAGCGGAAGTGTACTCCAATGAGCAGTTCTTC.

The chain employs TRBV30 and TRBJ2-7; 8 nucleotides agree with TRBD1. V lost 6 bases, J lost 4 bases, and 11 bases stayed unmatched. CDR3 length equals 14 residues. The V gene's germline CDR1 is GTSNPN and CDR2 SVGIG (reference sequence). The CDR3 sequence is CACPSPGQEYEQYF. The DNA of the CDR3 is TGTGCCTGCCCCTCGCCGGGACAGGAGTACGAGCAGTACTTC.

The chain is built from TRBV4-1 and TRBJ2-5, with TRBD2 as a possible D gene (5 bases). CDR3 length equals 15 residues. V was clipped by 0 bases and J by 7 bases, with 15 bases between them. The germline V gene has CDR1 MGHRA and CDR2 YSYEKL. The CDR3 protein is CASSQDRGIAGTQYF. The CDR3 DNA follows: TGCGCCAGCAGCCAAGATCGGGGAATTGCGGGGACCCAGTACTTC.

This clone was observed once. Within the sample, other DNA sequences also encode this same CDR3. The J gene is TRBJ2-3, the V gene TRBV6-5; D gene unclear. The germline V gene has CDR1 MNHEY and CDR2 SVGAGI. The CDR3 is 15 amino acids. V shed 2 bases and J shed 1 base, with 10 bases lying between them. The CDR3 DNA sequence: TGTGCCAGCAGTTACGGCTCGGGCCGCACAGATACGCAGTATTTT. It encodes CASSYGSGRTDTQYF.

V usage is TRBV28 and J usage is TRBJ1-5, with 7 bases matching TRBD1. The germline V gene encodes CDR1 MDHEN and CDR2 SYDVKM. Unmatched junction bases numbered 7, after V lost 5 bases and J lost 6 bases. This CDR3 comprises 14 residues. The CDR3 here is CASSNFRGSQPQHF. In DNA, the CDR3 is TGTGCCAGCAGTAACTTCAGGGGGTCTCAGCCCCAGCATTTT.